This T cell receptor beta chain came from a study of beta chain features in type 1 diabetes. Every bit of the isolated RNA underwent reverse transcription, so sequencing read expressed TCRB transcripts. Using immunoSEQ multiplex PCR, the repertoire was profiled, and TCRdb retains in-frame clones only, with some absent. Seen here are some 150,000 clones, nearly 50% observed once, and the top ten hold around 0.39%. This clone appeared once. This TCR was recovered from a man younger than 35 in good health. Material: Tregs from blood.

CDR3 nucleotide sequence: TGCGCCAGCAGCCCAAAATGGACTAGCGGGACCTACAATGAGCAGTTCTTC. Protein: CASSPKWTSGTYNEQFF. The genes are TRBV5-1 and TRBJ2-1; TRBD2 matches 12 bases. CDR1 is SGHRS, CDR2 YFSETQ, per germline. The CDR3 contains 17 residues. Unmatched junction bases numbered 7, after V lost 4 bases and J lost 2 bases.